This entry lists 10 T cell receptor beta chains sequenced from one sample in a study of T cells in Graves' hyperthyroidism and ophthalmopathy. There were TCR beta CDR3 regions amplified from RNA transcripts. The HTBI primer set served for first-round RT-PCR of the TCR CDR3. Each CDR3 protein is one row after TCRdb ran MiXCR on the multiplex PCR reads. Of some 510,000 distinct CDR3 sequences listed, 20% to 25% are singletons. The specimen sequenced was blood. The receptor source for this set is a man aged 18 to 29 with Graves' hyperthyroidism.

There are many counts of this clonotype. This sequence joins TRBV6-1 and TRBJ1-2; tentatively, D is TRBD1 (6 bases). V was pared by 6 bases and J by 4 bases, with 21 bases between. Germline V lookup: CDR1 MNHNS, CDR2 SASEGT. The length of the CDR3 is 16 residues. The CDR3 sequence is CASSWGPTGSGYGYTF. CDR3 DNA sequence: TGTGCCAGCAGCTGGGGACCAACAGGGAGCGGCTATGGCTACACCTTC.

This clonotype was observed a handful of times. The chain couples TRBV10-2 to TRBJ1-6; a possible D gene is TRBD1 (5 bases). This CDR3 comprises 13 residues. Germline CDR1 WSHSY, CDR2 SAAADI. The V end lost 7 bases, the J end lost 13 bases, and 17 bases lay between the germline ends. Here the CDR3 DNA reads TGCGCCAGCATCTCAGGGCCGGGATCGCCCCTCCACTTT. Protein product: CASISGPGSPLHF.

The genes are TRBV3-1 and TRBJ1-1; 7 positions match TRBD1. The germline gives CDR1 LGHDT, CDR2 YNNKEL (reference sequence). V shed 1 base and J 10 bases; nucleotides not matched to a gene: 3. This CDR3 has 12 residues. This CDR3 is CASSQGNRGAFF. The CDR3, as DNA: TGTGCCAGCAGCCAAGGCAACAGGGGAGCTTTCTTT.

There are many counts of this clonotype. This chain links TRBV19 with TRBJ2-7; D is unclear. The V end was cut by 5 bases, the J end by 4 bases, with 21 bases between. The CDR3 length is 16 residues. From germline, CDR1 is LNHDA and CDR2 SQIVND (reference sequence). The CDR3 here is CASSPRRRLSFYEQYF. CDR3 nucleotide sequence: TGTGCCAGTAGTCCCCGTCGCCGCTTGTCTTTTTACGAGCAGTACTTC.

A few counts support this clonotype. V is TRBV11-2 and J is TRBJ1-1, with 7 nucleotides matching TRBD1. V shed 7 bases and J 0 bases; nucleotides not matched to a gene: 8. The CDR3 covers 15 residues. Germline V lookup: CDR1 SGHAT, CDR2 FQNNGV. For the CDR3, the DNA is TGTGCCAGCACCATCAGACAGGGCTTGAACACTGAAGCTTTCTTT. Its protein is CASTIRQGLNTEAFF.

This clonotype was seen at least ten times. The chain links TRBV2 to TRBJ1-1, with a weak D call TRBD1 (5 bases). Per germline, CDR1 SNHLY and CDR2 FYNNEI. The CDR3 consists of 12 residues. V was trimmed by 4 bases and J by 11 bases, leaving 14 bases between them. CDR3 DNA: TGTGCCAGCAGTGGGGACCGACGGGGGGCTTTCTTT. Amino acid sequence: CASSGDRRGAFF.

The genes are TRBV28 and TRBJ2-7, with D possibly TRBD1 on 6 matching bases. In germline, CDR1 is MDHEN, CDR2 SYDVKM. The V gene lost 7 bases and the J gene lost 2 bases, with 12 bases spanning the gap. CDR3 length: 13 residues. CDR3: CASMDSPPYEQYF. The CDR3 region has the DNA TGTGCCAGCATGGACAGCCCCCCCTACGAGCAGTACTTC. The variable domain in full, completed from reference TRBV28 and TRBJ2-7, reads DVKVTQSSRYLVKRTGEKVFLECVQDMDHENMFWYRQDPGLGLRLIYFSYDVKMKEKGDIPEGYSVSREKKERFSLILESASTNQTSMYLCASMDSPPYEQYFGPGTRLTVT.

The table lists this clonotype with many counts. Here the CDR3 DNA reads TGTGCCAGCAGTCCCTACCGACAGGGCTACGAGCAGTACTTC. The encoded protein is CASSPYRQGYEQYF. This sequence joins TRBV27 and TRBJ2-7; 7 nucleotides match TRBD1. Germline V gene data show CDR1 as MNHEY and CDR2 as SMNVEV (reference sequence). After removal of 5 bases from V and 3 bases from J, the junction contained 7 bases not matched to a gene. CDR3 length: 14 residues.

This clonotype occurred many times. V gene TRBV7-8 combines with J gene TRBJ1-5, with 8 bases matching TRBD1. CDR1 is SGHVS, CDR2 FQNEAQ, per germline. The CDR3 is 16 residues long. The V and J ends lost 5 bases and 3 bases, in that order; junction bases with no gene match: 9. The CDR3 spells CASSLGRTGPNQPQHF. CDR3 sequence (DNA): TGTGCCAGCAGCCTTGGGCGGACAGGGCCCAATCAGCCCCAGCATTTT.

This clonotype was seen more than once but under ten times. This chain connects TRBV12-3 or TRBV12-4 to TRBJ2-7, with 7 bases fitting TRBD1. CDR3 length equals 12 residues. The ends lost 5 bases at V and 6 bases at J; junction bases unmatched: 4. DNA of the CDR3: TGTGCCAGCAGTGGGTGGACAGGCGAGCAGTACTTC. Its translation is CASSGWTGEQYF.